The sequence of this T cell receptor beta chain was determined in a study of human T cells and chemical hapten exposure. The time point: pre-sensitization, week 0. Treatment of the sample: therapeutic diphenylcyclopropenone sensitization with weekly scalp DPC. V was cut by 2 bases and J by 7 bases, with 18 bases left in between. The germline V gene encodes CDR1 MNHEY and CDR2 SVGAGI. This CDR3 is 15 amino acids long. MiXCR, run by TCRdb on the RACE reads, gives a single entry per CDR3 protein. This sample has 350,000 to 400,000 distinct CDR3 sequences, with about 5.1% found just once. This clonotype was detected ten times or more.

The source was whole blood, collected in connection with sensitization to the hapten diphenylcyclopropenone (DPC). The sequence was collected from a woman aged 45-59 years with alopecia areata. Some clones in this sample may be carry-over from other donors' samples. The rearrangement uses TRBV6-5 and TRBJ2-7; D is perhaps TRBD1 (5 bases). The CDR3 sequence is CASSYTRGVSEEQYF. The CDR3 DNA sequence: TGTGCCAGCAGTTACACAAGGGGCGTTTCGGAAGAGCAGTACTTC.